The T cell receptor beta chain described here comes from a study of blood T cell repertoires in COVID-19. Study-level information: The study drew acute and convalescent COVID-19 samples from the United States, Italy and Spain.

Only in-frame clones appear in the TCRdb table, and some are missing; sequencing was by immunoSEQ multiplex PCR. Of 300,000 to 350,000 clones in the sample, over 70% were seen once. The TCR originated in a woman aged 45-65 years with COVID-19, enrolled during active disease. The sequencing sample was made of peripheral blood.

CDR3 DNA sequence: TGTGCCAGCACACCGCCGGGACAGGCTATCTATGGCTACACCTTC. This sequence encodes CASTPPGQAIYGYTF. The V and J genes are TRBV5-6 and TRBJ1-2; 8 nucleotides match TRBD1. Germline trimming cut 6 bases from V and 4 bases from J; bases unmatched to any gene: 11. CDR1 SGHDT and CDR2 YYEEEE come from the germline V gene. The CDR3 contains 15 residues.